The 22 T cell receptor beta chains given below trace back to one sample, sequenced in a study of shared clonotypes between healthy human individuals. Repertoires were generated with immunoSEQ multiplex PCR, while TCRdb's copy carries only in-frame clones and drops some. Of a few hundred thousand clones listed, just under 97% were seen once; the top ten hold approximately 0.1%. CD45RO-negative, CCR7-selected cells formed the naive CD8 fraction, which excluded terminally differentiated effector memory CD45RA+ cells. What was sequenced was naive CD8+ T cells sorted from blood. These receptors all come from a young woman in good health.

On this clone: The sample has other DNA sequences that encode this CDR3 too. V and J are TRBV27 and TRBJ2-1, with D possibly matching TRBD2 (5 bases). The CDR3 is 13 amino acids. Per germline, CDR1 MNHEY and CDR2 SMNVEV (reference sequence). With 3 bases removed from V and 7 bases from J, the gap between germline ends came to 10 bases. The CDR3: CASSFLAGNEQFF. The CDR3 coding sequence is TGTGCCAGCAGTTTCCTAGCCGGTAATGAGCAGTTCTTC.

The chain combines TRBV28 with TRBJ2-2; 9 positions agree with TRBD2. V dropped 5 bases and J dropped 9; count of bases not matched to a gene: 7. The CDR3 contains 14 residues. Germline V gives CDR1 MDHEN, CDR2 SYDVKM. CDR3 nucleotide sequence: TGTGCCAGCAGTCCGCGGGAGGGCCCCCGGGAGCTGTTTTTT. Its protein is CASSPREGPRELFF.

The V gene is TRBV9, the J gene TRBJ2-1; D unresolved. Germline CDR1 is SGDLS and CDR2 is YYNGEE. With 2 bases removed from V and 8 bases from J, the gap between germline ends came to 14 bases. This CDR3 is built from 14 residues. CDR3 region: CASSVRYLVDEQFF. In nucleotides, the CDR3 is TGTGCCAGCAGCGTGAGGTATTTGGTCGATGAGCAGTTCTTC.

The chain carries TRBV7-2 and TRBJ2-7; possibly TRBD1 or TRBD2 for D (5 bases each). V shed 0 bases and J shed 5 bases, with 20 bases lying between them. This CDR3 has 17 amino acids. Germline CDR1 is SGHTA and CDR2 is FQGNSA. Written as DNA, the CDR3 is TGTGCCAGCAGCTTAGCGGGAGCGGTTGGGGGTTATAACGAGCAGTACTTC. It yields the protein CASSLAGAVGGYNEQYF.

This clone was seen a handful of times. The CDR3 bases are TGTGCCAGCAGTCGTCCGGAATGGACAGGGAGTTTCCTATCTGGAAACACCATATATTTT. This codes for CASSRPEWTGSFLSGNTIYF. The V and J genes are TRBV28 and TRBJ1-3; 8 bases are shared with TRBD1. This CDR3 contains 20 residues. Losses at the gene ends were 5 bases for V and 1 base for J; bases not matched to a gene: 19. The germline gives CDR1 MDHEN, CDR2 SYDVKM.

CDR3 sequence: CASSRPGAGELFF. The CDR3 DNA reads TGCGCCAGCAGCCGTCCGGGCGCCGGGGAGCTGTTTTTT. This chain uses TRBV4-1 with TRBJ2-2; D not resolved. Germline lookup yields CDR1 MGHRA and CDR2 YSYEKL. The CDR3 contains 13 residues. Trimming removed 4 bases from V and 6 bases from J, with 9 bases in between.

V is TRBV7-2 and J is TRBJ2-7; a weak D match, TRBD1 (6 bases). V dropped 1 base and J dropped 2 bases, with 12 bases sitting between them. The CDR3 is 15 residues long. From germline, CDR1 is SGHTA and CDR2 FQGNSA. The CDR3 is CASSLGTAPTYEQYF. The CDR3 bases are TGTGCCAGCAGCTTAGGGACAGCCCCTACCTACGAGCAGTACTTC.

The rearrangement joins TRBV11-2 to TRBJ2-6; D may be TRBD1 or TRBD2 (5 bases each). The CDR3 spans 17 residues. The ends were cut back, 3 bases at V and 0 bases at J, with 12 bases in the middle. The germline V gene has CDR1 SGHAT and CDR2 FQNNGV. Here the CDR3 reads CASSFGTLNSGANVLTF. CDR3 bases: TGTGCCAGCAGCTTTGGGACGCTCAACTCTGGGGCCAACGTCCTGACTTTC.

The chain carries TRBV7-9 and TRBJ2-1; 8 bases agree with TRBD2. V lost 2 bases to trimming and J lost 5 bases; unmatched junction nucleotides: 5. Germline V gene data show CDR1 as SEHNR and CDR2 as FQNEAQ (reference sequence). The CDR3 has 15 amino acids. CDR3 nucleotides: TGTGCCAGCAGCTTACGGGAGGGCCGCCACAATGAGCAGTTCTTC. The encoded protein is CASSLREGRHNEQFF.

The gene calls are TRBV7-6 and TRBJ1-4; D is unclear. V shed 3 bases and J shed 2 bases, with 10 bases lying between them. The CDR3 loop spans 15 amino acids. Germline loops: CDR1 SGHVS, CDR2 FNYEAQ. The chain's CDR3 is CASSLEGSTNEKLFF. The CDR3 DNA reads as TGTGCCAGCAGCTTGGAGGGTTCTACTAATGAAAAACTGTTTTTT.

The chain carries TRBV5-1 and TRBJ2-5; the match to TRBD2 covers 7 bases. Germline loops: CDR1 SGHRS, CDR2 YFSETQ. V lost 4 bases, J lost 2 bases, and 8 bases stayed unmatched. The CDR3 loop spans 15 amino acids. The CDR3 coding sequence is TGCGCCAGCAGCCCTAGATGGACTAGTCAAGAGACCCAGTACTTC. Protein sequence: CASSPRWTSQETQYF.

The chain combines TRBV27 with TRBJ2-1, with a possible D match to TRBD2 (6 bases). The CDR3 is 14 residues long. The V gene's germline CDR1 is MNHEY and CDR2 SMNVEV (reference sequence). Trimming removed 7 bases from V and 2 bases from J, with 12 bases in between. This chain's CDR3 is CASIGRGAYNEQFF. The CDR3 DNA is TGTGCCAGCATCGGGCGGGGTGCCTACAATGAGCAGTTCTTC.

CDR3: CASSLSGRAYEQYF. The DNA for the CDR3 is TGTGCCAGCAGCCTTTCAGGGAGGGCCTACGAGCAGTACTTC. The chain carries TRBV5-4 and TRBJ2-7; 7 bases match TRBD2. The trim removed 4 bases at V and 2 bases at J, leaving 6 bases unmatched. The CDR3 length is 14 residues. Germline V gene lookup returns CDR1 SGHNT and CDR2 YYREEE (reference sequence).

This chain joins TRBV13 and TRBJ1-5, with D possibly matching TRBD1 (6 bases). CDR1 is PRHDT and CDR2 is FYEKMQ in the germline V gene (reference sequence). This CDR3 has 14 amino acids. V lost 5 bases and J 4 bases, leaving 12 bases between the germline ends. As DNA, the CDR3 is TGTGCCAGCAGCATAAGGGGGTCTAATCAGCCCCAGCATTTT. Translation gives CASSIRGSNQPQHF.

V gene TRBV2 combines with J gene TRBJ2-7; 9 nucleotides line up with TRBD2. The V and J ends lost 10 bases and 0 bases, in that order; junction bases with no gene match: 10. The CDR3 loop spans 15 amino acids. Germline CDR1 is SNHLY and CDR2 is FYNNEI. The CDR3 is CATSIPSGNSYEQYF. Here the CDR3 DNA reads TGTGCCACCTCTATTCCTAGCGGGAACTCCTACGAGCAGTACTTC.

This clone was detected only once. The chain joins TRBV7-6 to TRBJ2-3; D gene unclear. The CDR3 length is 15 residues. V shed 1 base and J shed 1 base, with 9 bases lying between them. CDR1 and CDR2 from the germline V gene are SGHVS and FNYEAQ. The CDR3 DNA is TGTGCCAGCAGCTTAGGTGCGCCACGCACAGATACGCAGTATTTT. It encodes CASSLGAPRTDTQYF. Drawing the rest from reference TRBV7-6 and TRBJ2-3, the complete variable domain is GAGVSQSPRYKVTKRGQDVALRCDPISGHVSLYWYRQALGQGPEFLTYFNYEAQQDKSGLPNDRFSAERPEGSISTLTIQRTEQRDSAMYRCASSLGAPRTDTQYFGPGTRLTVL.

J is TRBJ2-7 and V is TRBV5-1, with unresolved D. This CDR3 is built from 13 residues. The germline V and J ends were trimmed by 0 bases and 2 bases, with 6 bases remaining between them. The germline CDR1 and CDR2 sequences are SGHRS and YFSETQ. The CDR3 sequence: CASSLADPYEQYF. The CDR3 nucleotides read TGCGCCAGCAGCTTGGCCGACCCCTACGAGCAGTACTTC.

With respect to this clone: This same CDR3 is encoded by further DNA sequences in the sample. This chain links TRBV11-2 with TRBJ1-2, with D possibly being TRBD1 (5 bases). The length of the CDR3 is 13 residues. Germline V gene sequence: CDR1 SGHAT, CDR2 FQNNGV. The V end lost 2 bases, the J end lost 3 bases, and 7 bases lay between the germline ends. Here the CDR3 reads CASSLIRDYGYTF. The DNA for the CDR3 is TGTGCCAGCAGCTTAATCAGGGACTATGGCTACACCTTC.

CDR3 nucleotide sequence: TGTGCCAGCAGTTTAGCGGGAGGGCCGGTCCTCGAGCAGTACTTC. This sequence encodes CASSLAGGPVLEQYF. This rearrangement joins TRBV27 to TRBJ2-7; TRBD2 matches at 9 bases. The CDR3 sequence is 15 residues long. With V trimmed by 2 bases and J by 6 bases, 8 bases remained unmatched. Germline-derived CDR1 and CDR2 are MNHEY and SMNVEV (reference sequence).

This chain uses TRBV19 with TRBJ1-4; D is unclear. CDR1 and CDR2 from the germline V gene are LNHDA and SQIVND (reference sequence). This CDR3 is built from 12 residues. V gave up 0 bases and J gave up 13 bases, with 9 bases separating them. The CDR3 spells CASSIEGSILFF. The CDR3 nucleotides are TGTGCCAGTAGTATAGAAGGCAGTATACTGTTTTTT. The entire variable domain, with the rest obtained from reference TRBV19 and TRBJ1-4, is as follows: DGGITQSPKYLFRKEGQNVTLSCEQNLNHDAMYWYRQDPGQGLRLIYYSQIVNDFQKGDIAEGYSVSREKKESFPLTVTSAQKNPTAFYLCASSIEGSILFFGSGTQLSVL.

The V and J genes are TRBV7-9 and TRBJ1-3; maybe TRBD1 (5 bases). Germline CDR1 and CDR2: SEHNR and FQNEAQ (reference sequence). V was shortened by 0 bases and J by 9 bases, with 9 bases between the two germline ends. This CDR3 has 13 residues. The DNA of the CDR3 is TGTGCCAGCAGCTTAGCATCGGGGGGCACCATATATTTT. As protein: CASSLASGGTIYF. Drawing the rest from reference TRBV7-9 and TRBJ1-3, the complete variable domain is DTGVSQNPRHKITKRGQNVTFRCDPISEHNRLYWYRQTLGQGPEFLTYFQNEAQLEKSRLLSDRFSAERPKGSFSTLEIQRTEQGDSAMYLCASSLASGGTIYFGEGSWLTVV.

The genes are TRBV10-2 and TRBJ2-7, with 8 bases identical to TRBD2. The CDR3 length is 14 residues. Germline trimming cut 2 bases from V and 3 bases from J; bases unmatched to any gene: 3. Germline V gives CDR1 WSHSY, CDR2 SAAADI. The CDR3 protein is CASSEGLANYEQYF. Here the CDR3 DNA reads TGCGCCAGCAGTGAGGGACTAGCTAACTACGAGCAGTACTTC.